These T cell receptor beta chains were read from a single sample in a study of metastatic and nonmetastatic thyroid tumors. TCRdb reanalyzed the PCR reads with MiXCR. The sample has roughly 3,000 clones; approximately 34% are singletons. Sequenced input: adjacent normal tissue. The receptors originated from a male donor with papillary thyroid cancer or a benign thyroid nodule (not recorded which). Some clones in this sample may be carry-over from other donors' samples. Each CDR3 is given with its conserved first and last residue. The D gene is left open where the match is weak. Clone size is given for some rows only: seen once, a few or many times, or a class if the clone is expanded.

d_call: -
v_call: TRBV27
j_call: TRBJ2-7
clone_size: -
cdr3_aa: CASSRARVTYEQYF
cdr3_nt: TGTGCCAGCTCCAGGGCGAGGGTTACCTACGAGCAGTACTTC

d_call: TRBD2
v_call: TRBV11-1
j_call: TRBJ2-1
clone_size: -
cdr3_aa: CASSPTSGRGNEQFF
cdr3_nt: TGTGCCAGCAGCCCCACTAGCGGGAGGGGGAATGAGCAGTTCTTC

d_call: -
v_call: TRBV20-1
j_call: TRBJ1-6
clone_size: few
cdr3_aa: CSAGRTNSPLHF
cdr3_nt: TGCAGTGCCGGTAGGACCAATTCACCCCTCCACTTT

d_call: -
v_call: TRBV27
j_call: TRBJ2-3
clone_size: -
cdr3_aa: CASSLGDTQYF
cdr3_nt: TGTGCCAGCAGTCTCGGTGACACGCAGTATTTT

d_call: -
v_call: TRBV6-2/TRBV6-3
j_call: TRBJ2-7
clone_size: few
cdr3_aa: CASGVSGEQYF
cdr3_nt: TGTGCCAGCGGCGTATCGGGGGAGCAGTACTTC

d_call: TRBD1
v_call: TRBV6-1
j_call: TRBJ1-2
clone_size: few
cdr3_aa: CASAVQGSTIYGYTF
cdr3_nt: TGTGCCAGCGCGGTACAGGGGAGTACTATCTATGGCTACACCTTC

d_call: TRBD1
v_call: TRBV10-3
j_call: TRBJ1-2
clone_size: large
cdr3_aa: CAISEGGQLVHYGYTF
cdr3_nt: TGTGCCATCAGTGAGGGGGGACAGCTCGTACACTATGGCTACACCTTC

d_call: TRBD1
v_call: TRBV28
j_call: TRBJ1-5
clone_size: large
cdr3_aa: CASSIQGAIPQPQHF
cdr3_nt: TGTGCCAGCAGTATACAGGGGGCAATCCCTCAGCCCCAGCATTTT

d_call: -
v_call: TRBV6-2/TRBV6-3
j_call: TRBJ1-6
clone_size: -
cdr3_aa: CASSYLDPRQSSPLHF
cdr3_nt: TGTGCCAGCAGTTACCTCGACCCCCGACAGAGTTCACCCCTCCACTTT

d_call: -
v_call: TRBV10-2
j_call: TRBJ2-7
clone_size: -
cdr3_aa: CASSWGTYQYYEQYF
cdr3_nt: TGCGCCAGCAGTTGGGGGACCTACCAATACTACGAGCAGTACTTC

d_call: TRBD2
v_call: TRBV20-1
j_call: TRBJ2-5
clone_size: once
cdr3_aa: CSARGGGAEETQYF
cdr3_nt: TGCAGTGCTAGAGGCGGGGGGGCGGAGGAGACCCAGTACTTC

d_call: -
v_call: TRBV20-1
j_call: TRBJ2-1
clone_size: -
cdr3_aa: CSARRLDSYNEQFF
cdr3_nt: TGCAGTGCTAGAAGGCTAGATTCCTACAATGAGCAGTTCTTC

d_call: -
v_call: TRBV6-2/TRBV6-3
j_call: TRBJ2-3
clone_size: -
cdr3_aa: CASSYGETDTQYF
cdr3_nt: TGTGCCAGCAGTTACGGGGAAACAGATACGCAGTATTTT